This T cell receptor beta chain comes out of a study of cytomegalovirus exposure and HLA in healthy donors. Points from the study as a whole: A few CMV-associated chains were confirmed in vitro to be specific for CMV antigens. About 87% or about 30% of the time was how often most TCR beta V segments were productive, according to an earlier analysis. For presence/absence analyses, sequencing depth was assumed to be roughly uniform across donors.

Germline CDR1 reads SGHVS; CDR2 reads FQNEAQ. Trimming took 1 base from V and 8 from J, leaving 13 bases between them. The CDR3 sequence is 14 residues long. PCR primers comprised 60 Vbeta and 13 Jbeta primers. Generated by immunoSEQ multiplex PCR, the TCRdb table keeps only in-frame clones and is missing some. The sample has roughly 90,000 clones; around 84% are singletons. A word on this clone: Its cognate antigen is unknown.

Specimen: PBMCs. V gene TRBV7-8 combines with J gene TRBJ2-3, with no clear D. This clonotype was obtained from a woman in her thirties or forties in good health and CMV-seropositive. CDR3 sequence (DNA): TGTGCCAGCAGCTTAGAAGTCCAGTCGGGTACGCAGTATTTT. Encoded protein: CASSLEVQSGTQYF.